The rows below give T cell receptor beta chains drawn from one sample of a study of type 1 and type 2 diabetes patients. TCRdb used MiXCR to reprocess the multiplex PCR reads, holding one entry per CDR3 protein. The profile shows about 270,000 distinct CDR3 sequences, roughly 50% of them singletons. Material for sequencing was peripheral blood mononuclear cells (PBMCs). The receptors stem from a young man with type 2 diabetes. CDR3s include the opening cysteine and the closing phenylalanine or tryptophan. The D gene is left open where the match is weak.

V: TRBV28; D: NA; CDR3: CATFSGGNTYNEQFF
V: TRBV29-1; D: TRBD1; CDR3: CSVRDRDYNSPLHF
V: TRBV6-5; D: TRBD2; CDR3: CASRWTSGRREQFF
V: TRBV10-2; D: TRBD1; CDR3: CASSPRGQGAGETQYF
V: TRBV5-1; D: NA; CDR3: CASSLAGTKASGANVLTF
V: TRBV10-1; D: TRBD1; CDR3: CASSPPGTAPYEQYF
V: TRBV10-3; D: NA; CDR3: CASRDYQETPSSPLHF
V: TRBV12-3/TRBV12-4; D: NA; CDR3: CASSERGAPTNEKLFF
V: TRBV6-2/TRBV6-3; D: TRBD2; CDR3: CASRPTAGGPHEQYF
V: TRBV3-1; D: NA; CDR3: CASSQDGWSGELFF
V: TRBV4-3; D: NA; CDR3: CASSQGLAVTDTQYF
V: TRBV2; D: NA; CDR3: CASSGTGQERYYEQYF
V: TRBV2; D: NA; CDR3: CASSHGGGQTNTEAFF
V: TRBV19; D: NA; CDR3: CASSIDQSQETQYF
V: TRBV19; D: TRBD2; CDR3: CASSIGSGARNTGELFF
V: TRBV19; D: NA; CDR3: CASSISANTEAFF
V: TRBV9; D: NA; CDR3: CASSGAFLLSSYNEQFF
V: TRBV7-8; D: TRBD1; CDR3: CASSLGTGQPQHF
V: TRBV14; D: NA; CDR3: CASSTYYGYTF
V: TRBV4-1; D: NA; CDR3: CASSLGAVDYGHTF
V: TRBV6-4; D: NA; CDR3: CASMDGAFF
V: TRBV12-5; D: TRBD1; CDR3: CASAVGQGETQYF
V: TRBV29-1; D: NA; CDR3: CSVEPGRGGGELFF
V: TRBV6-6; D: TRBD1; CDR3: CASATGDEQYF
V: TRBV25-1; D: NA; CDR3: CASSVRDTSYEQYF
V: TRBV7-3; D: NA; CDR3: CASSLLSGPYEQYF
V: TRBV19; D: NA; CDR3: CASSWAGKENIQYF
V: TRBV15; D: NA; CDR3: CATSRDSGPGGAKLLF
V: TRBV12-3/TRBV12-4; D: TRBD1; CDR3: CASSLNRGSTEAFF
V: TRBV2; D: TRBD2; CDR3: CASSVPLAGVHSYEQYF
V: TRBV2; D: NA; CDR3: CASSLPPTTRFWYF
V: TRBV6-6; D: NA; CDR3: CASSLNDEKLFF
V: TRBV5-1; D: TRBD1; CDR3: CASSLGQGQSHLYEQYF
V: TRBV18; D: TRBD2; CDR3: CASSLTSGESSYEQYF
V: TRBV5-1; D: NA; CDR3: CASSLARGSAEAFF
V: TRBV10-3; D: TRBD1; CDR3: CAISGTGLGEKLFF
V: TRBV18; D: NA; CDR3: CASSPPRAVTGELFF
V: TRBV7-9; D: TRBD2; CDR3: CASSLVLAGEETQYF
V: TRBV27; D: TRBD1; CDR3: CASSLSPGGLYEQYF
V: TRBV7-8; D: TRBD2; CDR3: CASSRRGTSPNEQFF
V: TRBV5-1; D: NA; CDR3: CASSLALNTGELFF
V: TRBV6-2/TRBV6-3; D: TRBD1; CDR3: CASRQGLQETQYF
V: TRBV20-1; D: NA; CDR3: CSARGTAYEKLFF
V: TRBV6-5; D: NA; CDR3: CASSARSAPNSPLHF
V: TRBV10-2; D: NA; CDR3: CASSESRQPQHF
V: TRBV6-5; D: NA; CDR3: CASSPLAVGTGELFF
V: TRBV7-3; D: TRBD1; CDR3: CASSLAGTADTEAFF
V: TRBV10-1; D: NA; CDR3: CASSEGDVPNEQFF
V: TRBV6-6; D: NA; CDR3: CASSSEFGYTF
V: TRBV9; D: NA; CDR3: CASSVGWVGSENEAFF
V: TRBV6-1; D: NA; CDR3: CASVAEETQYF
V: TRBV10-3; D: TRBD2; CDR3: CATGTSGSSDTQYF
V: TRBV20-1; D: TRBD2; CDR3: CSAPLAGVTVSQFF
V: TRBV5-6; D: NA; CDR3: CASSTGASGYTF
V: TRBV19; D: TRBD1; CDR3: CASSTDNRGKFAPLHF